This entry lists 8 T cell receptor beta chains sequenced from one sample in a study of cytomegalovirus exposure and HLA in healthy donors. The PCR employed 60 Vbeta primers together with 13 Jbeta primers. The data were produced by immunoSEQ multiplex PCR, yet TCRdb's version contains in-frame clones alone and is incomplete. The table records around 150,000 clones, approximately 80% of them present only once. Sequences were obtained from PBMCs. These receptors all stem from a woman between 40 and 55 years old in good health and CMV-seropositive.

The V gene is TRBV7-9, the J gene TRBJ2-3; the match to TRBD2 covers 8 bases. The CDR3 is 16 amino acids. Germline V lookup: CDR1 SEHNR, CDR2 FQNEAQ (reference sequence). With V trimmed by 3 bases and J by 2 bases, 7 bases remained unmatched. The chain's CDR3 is CASSFRGTSPTDTQYF. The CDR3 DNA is TGTGCCAGCAGCTTTCGCGGGACTAGTCCCACAGATACGCAGTATTTT.

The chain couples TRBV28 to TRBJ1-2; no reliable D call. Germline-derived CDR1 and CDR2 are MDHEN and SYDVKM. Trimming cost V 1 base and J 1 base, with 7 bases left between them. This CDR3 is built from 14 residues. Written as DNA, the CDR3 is TGTGCCAGCAGTTTATACCCAGATAACTATGGCTACACCTTC. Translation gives CASSLYPDNYGYTF.

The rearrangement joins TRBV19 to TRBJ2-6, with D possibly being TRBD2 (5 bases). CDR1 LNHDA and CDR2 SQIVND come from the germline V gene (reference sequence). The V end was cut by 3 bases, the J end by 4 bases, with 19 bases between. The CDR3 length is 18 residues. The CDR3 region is CASSIGVGPAGGANVLTF. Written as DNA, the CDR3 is TGTGCCAGTAGTATCGGGGTAGGACCCGCTGGGGGGGCCAACGTCCTGACTTTC.

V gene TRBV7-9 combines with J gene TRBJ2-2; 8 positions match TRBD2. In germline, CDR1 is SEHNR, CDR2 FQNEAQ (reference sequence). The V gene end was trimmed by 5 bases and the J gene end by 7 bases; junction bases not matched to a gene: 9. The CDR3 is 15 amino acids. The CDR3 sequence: CASSPGGGLNGELFF. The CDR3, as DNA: TGTGCCAGCAGCCCCGGCGGGGGGCTCAACGGGGAGCTGTTTTTT.

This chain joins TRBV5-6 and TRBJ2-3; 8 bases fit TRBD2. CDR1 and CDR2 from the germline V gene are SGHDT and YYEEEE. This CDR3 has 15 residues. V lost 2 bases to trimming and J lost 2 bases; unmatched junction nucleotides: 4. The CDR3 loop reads CASSFYGGDTDTQYF. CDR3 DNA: TGTGCCAGCAGCTTTTACGGGGGGGACACAGATACGCAGTATTTT.

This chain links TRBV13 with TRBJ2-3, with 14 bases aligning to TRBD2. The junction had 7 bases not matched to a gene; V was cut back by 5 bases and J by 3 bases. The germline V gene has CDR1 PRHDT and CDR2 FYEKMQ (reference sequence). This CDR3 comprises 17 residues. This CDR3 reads CASSPLTSGGGTDTQYF. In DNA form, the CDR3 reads TGTGCCAGCAGCCCCTTGACTAGCGGGGGGGGGACAGATACGCAGTATTTT.

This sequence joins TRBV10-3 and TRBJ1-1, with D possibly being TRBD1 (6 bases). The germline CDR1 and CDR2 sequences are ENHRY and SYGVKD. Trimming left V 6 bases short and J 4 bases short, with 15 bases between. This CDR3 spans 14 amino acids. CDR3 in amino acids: CAIRPPGEGTEAFF. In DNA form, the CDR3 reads TGTGCCATCAGGCCCCCAGGGGAGGGCACTGAAGCTTTCTTT.

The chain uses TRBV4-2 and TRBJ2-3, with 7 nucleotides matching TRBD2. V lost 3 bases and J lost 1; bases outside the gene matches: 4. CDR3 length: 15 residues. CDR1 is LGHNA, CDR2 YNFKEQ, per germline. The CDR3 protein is CASSQWAGGTDTQYF. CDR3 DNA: TGTGCCAGCAGCCAGTGGGCGGGAGGCACAGATACGCAGTATTTT.